What follows are 21 T cell receptor beta chains derived from one specimen sequenced in a study of blood T cells in healthy people across ages. The authors ran a second PCR of roughly 6 to 12 cycles using a sample-barcoded 5' primer and a J-beta primer mix. TCRdb reprocessed the 5' RACE reads via MiXCR and lists one record per CDR3 protein. The sample carries 1.4 million to 1.5 million distinct CDR3 sequences, roughly 40% recorded once. The sample consisted of blood. These receptors were obtained from a woman aged 18-29 years in good health.

This clonotype was picked up a small number of times. This chain links TRBV27 with TRBJ2-6; D is possibly TRBD2 (5 bases). Germline V gene sequence: CDR1 MNHEY, CDR2 SMNVEV (reference sequence). The CDR3 runs 17 residues. The germline V and J ends were trimmed by 2 bases and 3 bases, with 14 bases remaining between them. CDR3 loop: CASSLTGNFYGANVLTF. In DNA, the CDR3 is TGTGCCAGCAGTTTAACGGGAAACTTTTATGGGGCCAACGTCCTGACTTTC.

The chain joins TRBV28 to TRBJ2-7, with TRBD1 matching over 7 bases. Germline V lookup: CDR1 MDHEN, CDR2 SYDVKM. V lost 7 bases to trimming and J lost 2 bases; unmatched junction nucleotides: 11. CDR3 length: 15 residues. This CDR3 is CASTADRDSAYEQYF. DNA of the CDR3: TGTGCCAGCACCGCTGACCGGGACAGTGCCTACGAGCAGTACTTC.

In this sample, this clonotype turned up a few times. This rearrangement joins TRBV12-3 or TRBV12-4 to TRBJ2-3; no firm D call. This CDR3 is built from 14 residues. Trimming cost V 3 bases and J 0 bases, with 7 bases left between them. The CDR3 sequence is CASSFRHSTDTQYF. CDR3 sequence (DNA): TGTGCCAGCAGTTTTAGGCATAGCACAGATACGCAGTATTTT.

DNA for the CDR3: TGCAGTGCTCCCGCGCCGGGGGGCGCCTACAATGAGCAGTTCTTC. Translation gives CSAPAPGGAYNEQFF. The rearrangement uses TRBV20-1 and TRBJ2-1; possible D gene TRBD2, 7 bases. This CDR3 contains 15 residues. CDR1 and CDR2 (germline): DFQATT, SNEGSKA (reference sequence). The V gene lost 5 bases and the J gene lost 2 bases, with 16 bases spanning the gap.

V gene TRBV29-1 combines with J gene TRBJ2-5; a weak D match, TRBD1 (6 bases). CDR3 length: 16 amino acids. CDR1 SQVTM and CDR2 ANQGSEA come from the germline V gene. Trimming took off 5 bases at V and 4 bases at J, with 23 bases between the two ends. DNA of the CDR3: TGCAGCGTTCGATTCGGGCAGCAGGGGACCCGAGAGACCCAGTACTTC. This sequence encodes CSVRFGQQGTRETQYF.

The V and J genes are TRBV2 and TRBJ2-7; D may be TRBD2 (6 bases). The V gene's germline CDR1 is SNHLY and CDR2 FYNNEI. The CDR3 runs to 14 residues. V was pared by 3 bases and J by 0 bases, with 9 bases between. The CDR3 reads CASSERDGSYEQYF. The CDR3 nucleotides are TGTGCCAGCAGTGAGCGGGACGGCTCCTACGAGCAGTACTTC. The whole variable domain, filled in from reference TRBV2 and TRBJ2-7, reads EPEVTQTPSHQVTQMGQEVILRCVPISNHLYFYWYRQILGQKVEFLVSFYNNEISEKSEIFDDQFSVERPDGSNFTLKIRSTKLEDSAMYFCASSERDGSYEQYFGPGTRLTVT.

V usage is TRBV6-1 and J usage is TRBJ1-2; D uncertain. The V end was cut by 5 bases, the J end by 4 bases, with 11 bases between. Germline lookup yields CDR1 MNHNS and CDR2 SASEGT. The CDR3 consists of 13 residues. CDR3 coding DNA: TGTGCCAGCAGTATAGACGGGATCTATGGCTACACCTTC. It specifies CASSIDGIYGYTF.

This clonotype was found a few times. J is TRBJ1-4 and V is TRBV4-1; no firm D call. Germline CDR1 MGHRA, CDR2 YSYEKL. V lost 3 bases, J lost 4 bases, and 9 bases lay in between. This CDR3 is built from 14 residues. The CDR3 reads CASSQTPNNEKLFF. CDR3 coding DNA: TGCGCCAGCAGCCAGACACCAAATAATGAAAAACTGTTTTTT.

V gene TRBV4-1 combines with J gene TRBJ2-6; possibly TRBD1 for D (6 bases). This CDR3 has 17 residues. Germline CDR1 and CDR2: MGHRA and YSYEKL. V was trimmed by 3 bases and J by 0 bases, leaving 12 bases between them. CDR3 residues: CASSHLQGISGANVLTF. CDR3 nucleotides: TGCGCCAGCAGCCACCTCCAGGGGATCTCTGGGGCCAACGTCCTGACTTTC.

This clonotype was detected only a few times. The chain links TRBV20-1 to TRBJ1-1; tentative D call: TRBD1 (5 bases). Germline CDR1 DFQATT, CDR2 SNEGSKA (reference sequence). V was trimmed by 3 bases and J by 4 bases, leaving 9 bases between them. The length of the CDR3 is 12 residues. CDR3 amino acids: CSASDGGTEAFF. In DNA, the CDR3 is TGCAGTGCTAGTGACGGGGGCACTGAAGCTTTCTTT.

The chain has TRBV6-5 and TRBJ1-4; D might be TRBD1 (6 bases). The CDR3 runs to 15 residues. Trimming took off 6 bases at V and 3 bases at J, with 14 bases between the two ends. Germline V gene data show CDR1 as MNHEY and CDR2 as SVGAGI. CDR3 in amino acids: CASSGGAGANEKLFF. CDR3 sequence (DNA): TGTGCCAGCAGCGGGGGGGCAGGGGCTAATGAAAAACTGTTTTTT.

Here the CDR3 DNA reads TGTGCCAGTTCGACTAGCGGTTACAATGAGCAGTACTTC. Its protein is CASSTSGYNEQYF. The chain carries TRBV7-9 and TRBJ2-1; 9 nucleotides line up with TRBD2. The J call could be wrong; TRBJ2-7 is a better fit for the DNA end. The CDR3 covers 13 residues. Looked up from germline, CDR1 is SEHNR and CDR2 is FQNEAQ (reference sequence).

The chain employs TRBV7-9 and TRBJ2-1; 12 bases map to TRBD2. CDR1 is SEHNR, CDR2 FQNEAQ, per germline (reference sequence). The CDR3 consists of 17 residues. Trimming removed 5 bases from V and 8 bases from J; junction bases left unmatched: 13. The DNA of the CDR3 is TGTGCCAGCAGCGTTCTCGGAGGACTAGCGGGATTGGATGAGCAGTTCTTC. Translation: CASSVLGGLAGLDEQFF.

CDR3 residues: CASTSGGASDTQYF. In DNA form, the CDR3 reads TGTGCCAGCACCTCCGGGGGGGCCTCAGATACGCAGTATTTT. The chain is built from TRBV12-3 or TRBV12-4 and TRBJ2-3; 8 positions agree with TRBD2. V lost 7 bases, J lost 4 bases, and 7 bases stayed unmatched. This CDR3 region has 14 residues.

This clonotype was observed a handful of times. V usage is TRBV6-2 or TRBV6-3 and J usage is TRBJ2-3; D ambiguous. The CDR3 length is 13 residues. The germline V and J ends were trimmed by 6 bases and 3 bases, with 10 bases remaining between them. Germline V gene lookup returns CDR1 MNHEY and CDR2 SVGEGT. CDR3 in amino acids: CASRASLTDTQYF. The CDR3 nucleotides are TGTGCCAGCAGAGCAAGCCTGACAGATACGCAGTATTTT.

J is TRBJ2-1 and V is TRBV14; D not certain. V lost 2 bases and J 4 bases, leaving 15 bases between the germline ends. CDR1 and CDR2 (germline): SGHDN, FVKESK. The CDR3 spans 16 residues. CDR3 protein: CASSQRSQLLYNEQFF. The CDR3 DNA reads TGTGCCAGCAGCCAACGTAGCCAGCTACTATACAATGAGCAGTTCTTC.

This clonotype was seen only a few times. This chain links TRBV10-3 with TRBJ1-2; TRBD1 agrees at 9 bases. V lost 2 bases to trimming and J lost 0 bases; unmatched junction nucleotides: 4. CDR3 length: 16 residues. Looked up from germline, CDR1 is ENHRY and CDR2 is SYGVKD. CDR3 in amino acids: CAISEGTGYANYGYTF. The CDR3 nucleotides are TGTGCCATCAGTGAGGGGACAGGGTATGCTAACTATGGCTACACCTTC.

This clonotype was observed a few times. V is TRBV27 and J is TRBJ1-5; maybe TRBD1 (5 bases). This CDR3 spans 14 amino acids. Germline CDR1 is MNHEY and CDR2 is SMNVEV (reference sequence). V was trimmed by 6 bases and J by 5 bases, leaving 14 bases between them. The CDR3 here is CASRPQGSHQPQHF. CDR3 in DNA: TGTGCCAGCAGACCCCAGGGATCCCATCAGCCCCAGCATTTT.

This chain links TRBV28 with TRBJ2-5, with D perhaps TRBD1 or TRBD2 (5 bases each). This CDR3 has 16 residues. The germline V gene has CDR1 MDHEN and CDR2 SYDVKM. Trimming left V 2 bases short and J 5 bases short, with 18 bases between. The chain's CDR3 is CASSLKRGFGEETQYF. The CDR3 DNA reads as TGTGCCAGCAGTTTAAAAAGGGGATTCGGGGAGGAGACCCAGTACTTC.

The count of this clonotype is one. The chain couples TRBV5-1 to TRBJ2-2; D is perhaps TRBD1 (5 bases). Germline V gene sequence: CDR1 SGHRS, CDR2 YFSETQ. The CDR3 sequence is 15 residues long. V was shortened by 4 bases and J by 1 base, with 11 bases between the two germline ends. The CDR3 is CASSAETENTGELFF. The CDR3 coding sequence is TGCGCCAGCAGCGCGGAGACAGAGAACACCGGGGAGCTGTTTTTT.

This clonotype was detected only a few times. V usage is TRBV12-3 or TRBV12-4 and J usage is TRBJ2-3, with 9 bases identical to TRBD2. Losses at the gene ends were 2 bases for V and 5 bases for J; bases not matched to a gene: 11. This CDR3 has 17 residues. The CDR3 sequence is CASSLNVGGRALDTQYF. The DNA of the CDR3 is TGTGCCAGCAGTTTAAATGTAGGCGGGAGGGCCCTAGATACGCAGTATTTT.